This TCR beta chain appears in the sequencing data of a study of cytomegalovirus exposure and HLA in healthy donors. Study at large: Across roughly 400 genotyped donors, about 86% landed in the Caucasian-associated ancestry cluster.

Regarding the study as a whole: A later analysis found common viral pathogens apparently linked to several of the most significant clusters. Analysis performed later found under 20,000 TCR beta sequences associated with HLA alleles at 0.05 false discovery rate.

Turning to this clone: Its antigen is not known. Compared with germline, one end of the junction differs, possibly owing to a read error.

CDR1 and CDR2 (germline): MNHNY, SVGAGI (reference sequence). The CDR3 spans 13 residues. Amplification used 60 Vbeta primers and 13 Jbeta primers. Generated by immunoSEQ multiplex PCR, the TCRdb table keeps only in-frame clones and is missing some. The sample includes about 160,000 clones, 75% to 80% seen only once; the top ten take 0.98%. Material for sequencing was PBMCs. The chain combines TRBV6-6 with TRBJ1-2; 7 nucleotides agree with TRBD1. This receptor was identified in a woman in her fifties or sixties in good health and CMV-seropositive. The CDR3 loop reads CVSSSDRVHGYTF. CDR3 in DNA: TGTGTCAGCAGCTCCGACAGGGTACATGGCTACACCTTC.